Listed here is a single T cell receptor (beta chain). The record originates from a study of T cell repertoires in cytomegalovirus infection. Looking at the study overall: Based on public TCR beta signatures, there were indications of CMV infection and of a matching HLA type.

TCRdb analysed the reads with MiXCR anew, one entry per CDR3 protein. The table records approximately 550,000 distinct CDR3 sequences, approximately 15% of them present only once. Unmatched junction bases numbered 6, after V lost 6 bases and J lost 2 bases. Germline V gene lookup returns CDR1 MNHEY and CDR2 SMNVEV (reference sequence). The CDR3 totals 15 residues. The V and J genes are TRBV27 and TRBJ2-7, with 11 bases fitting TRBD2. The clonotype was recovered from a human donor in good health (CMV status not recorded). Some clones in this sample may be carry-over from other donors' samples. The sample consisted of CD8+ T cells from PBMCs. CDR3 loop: CASSPTSGGPYEQYF. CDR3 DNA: TGTGCCAGCAGCCCTACTAGCGGGGGACCCTACGAGCAGTACTTC.